This T cell receptor beta chain was observed in a study of control samples from healthy donors and cancer patients. The V gene lost 2 bases and the J gene lost 5 bases, with 8 bases spanning the gap. Germline values: CDR1 MNHEY, CDR2 SVGEGT. The CDR3 loop spans 13 amino acids. The method was immunoSEQ multiplex PCR; TCRdb's version includes in-frame clones alone and lacks a portion of them. The sample has around 26,000 clones, approximately 78% seen once. This receptor was obtained from a man aged 55 to 69 with colorectal cancer. This chain uses TRBV6-2 or TRBV6-3 with TRBJ2-3; unclear D gene. Sequencing was performed on PBMCs. The CDR3 reads CASSYMQLDTQYF. CDR3 nucleotides: TGTGCCAGCAGTTACATGCAGTTAGATACGCAGTATTTT.